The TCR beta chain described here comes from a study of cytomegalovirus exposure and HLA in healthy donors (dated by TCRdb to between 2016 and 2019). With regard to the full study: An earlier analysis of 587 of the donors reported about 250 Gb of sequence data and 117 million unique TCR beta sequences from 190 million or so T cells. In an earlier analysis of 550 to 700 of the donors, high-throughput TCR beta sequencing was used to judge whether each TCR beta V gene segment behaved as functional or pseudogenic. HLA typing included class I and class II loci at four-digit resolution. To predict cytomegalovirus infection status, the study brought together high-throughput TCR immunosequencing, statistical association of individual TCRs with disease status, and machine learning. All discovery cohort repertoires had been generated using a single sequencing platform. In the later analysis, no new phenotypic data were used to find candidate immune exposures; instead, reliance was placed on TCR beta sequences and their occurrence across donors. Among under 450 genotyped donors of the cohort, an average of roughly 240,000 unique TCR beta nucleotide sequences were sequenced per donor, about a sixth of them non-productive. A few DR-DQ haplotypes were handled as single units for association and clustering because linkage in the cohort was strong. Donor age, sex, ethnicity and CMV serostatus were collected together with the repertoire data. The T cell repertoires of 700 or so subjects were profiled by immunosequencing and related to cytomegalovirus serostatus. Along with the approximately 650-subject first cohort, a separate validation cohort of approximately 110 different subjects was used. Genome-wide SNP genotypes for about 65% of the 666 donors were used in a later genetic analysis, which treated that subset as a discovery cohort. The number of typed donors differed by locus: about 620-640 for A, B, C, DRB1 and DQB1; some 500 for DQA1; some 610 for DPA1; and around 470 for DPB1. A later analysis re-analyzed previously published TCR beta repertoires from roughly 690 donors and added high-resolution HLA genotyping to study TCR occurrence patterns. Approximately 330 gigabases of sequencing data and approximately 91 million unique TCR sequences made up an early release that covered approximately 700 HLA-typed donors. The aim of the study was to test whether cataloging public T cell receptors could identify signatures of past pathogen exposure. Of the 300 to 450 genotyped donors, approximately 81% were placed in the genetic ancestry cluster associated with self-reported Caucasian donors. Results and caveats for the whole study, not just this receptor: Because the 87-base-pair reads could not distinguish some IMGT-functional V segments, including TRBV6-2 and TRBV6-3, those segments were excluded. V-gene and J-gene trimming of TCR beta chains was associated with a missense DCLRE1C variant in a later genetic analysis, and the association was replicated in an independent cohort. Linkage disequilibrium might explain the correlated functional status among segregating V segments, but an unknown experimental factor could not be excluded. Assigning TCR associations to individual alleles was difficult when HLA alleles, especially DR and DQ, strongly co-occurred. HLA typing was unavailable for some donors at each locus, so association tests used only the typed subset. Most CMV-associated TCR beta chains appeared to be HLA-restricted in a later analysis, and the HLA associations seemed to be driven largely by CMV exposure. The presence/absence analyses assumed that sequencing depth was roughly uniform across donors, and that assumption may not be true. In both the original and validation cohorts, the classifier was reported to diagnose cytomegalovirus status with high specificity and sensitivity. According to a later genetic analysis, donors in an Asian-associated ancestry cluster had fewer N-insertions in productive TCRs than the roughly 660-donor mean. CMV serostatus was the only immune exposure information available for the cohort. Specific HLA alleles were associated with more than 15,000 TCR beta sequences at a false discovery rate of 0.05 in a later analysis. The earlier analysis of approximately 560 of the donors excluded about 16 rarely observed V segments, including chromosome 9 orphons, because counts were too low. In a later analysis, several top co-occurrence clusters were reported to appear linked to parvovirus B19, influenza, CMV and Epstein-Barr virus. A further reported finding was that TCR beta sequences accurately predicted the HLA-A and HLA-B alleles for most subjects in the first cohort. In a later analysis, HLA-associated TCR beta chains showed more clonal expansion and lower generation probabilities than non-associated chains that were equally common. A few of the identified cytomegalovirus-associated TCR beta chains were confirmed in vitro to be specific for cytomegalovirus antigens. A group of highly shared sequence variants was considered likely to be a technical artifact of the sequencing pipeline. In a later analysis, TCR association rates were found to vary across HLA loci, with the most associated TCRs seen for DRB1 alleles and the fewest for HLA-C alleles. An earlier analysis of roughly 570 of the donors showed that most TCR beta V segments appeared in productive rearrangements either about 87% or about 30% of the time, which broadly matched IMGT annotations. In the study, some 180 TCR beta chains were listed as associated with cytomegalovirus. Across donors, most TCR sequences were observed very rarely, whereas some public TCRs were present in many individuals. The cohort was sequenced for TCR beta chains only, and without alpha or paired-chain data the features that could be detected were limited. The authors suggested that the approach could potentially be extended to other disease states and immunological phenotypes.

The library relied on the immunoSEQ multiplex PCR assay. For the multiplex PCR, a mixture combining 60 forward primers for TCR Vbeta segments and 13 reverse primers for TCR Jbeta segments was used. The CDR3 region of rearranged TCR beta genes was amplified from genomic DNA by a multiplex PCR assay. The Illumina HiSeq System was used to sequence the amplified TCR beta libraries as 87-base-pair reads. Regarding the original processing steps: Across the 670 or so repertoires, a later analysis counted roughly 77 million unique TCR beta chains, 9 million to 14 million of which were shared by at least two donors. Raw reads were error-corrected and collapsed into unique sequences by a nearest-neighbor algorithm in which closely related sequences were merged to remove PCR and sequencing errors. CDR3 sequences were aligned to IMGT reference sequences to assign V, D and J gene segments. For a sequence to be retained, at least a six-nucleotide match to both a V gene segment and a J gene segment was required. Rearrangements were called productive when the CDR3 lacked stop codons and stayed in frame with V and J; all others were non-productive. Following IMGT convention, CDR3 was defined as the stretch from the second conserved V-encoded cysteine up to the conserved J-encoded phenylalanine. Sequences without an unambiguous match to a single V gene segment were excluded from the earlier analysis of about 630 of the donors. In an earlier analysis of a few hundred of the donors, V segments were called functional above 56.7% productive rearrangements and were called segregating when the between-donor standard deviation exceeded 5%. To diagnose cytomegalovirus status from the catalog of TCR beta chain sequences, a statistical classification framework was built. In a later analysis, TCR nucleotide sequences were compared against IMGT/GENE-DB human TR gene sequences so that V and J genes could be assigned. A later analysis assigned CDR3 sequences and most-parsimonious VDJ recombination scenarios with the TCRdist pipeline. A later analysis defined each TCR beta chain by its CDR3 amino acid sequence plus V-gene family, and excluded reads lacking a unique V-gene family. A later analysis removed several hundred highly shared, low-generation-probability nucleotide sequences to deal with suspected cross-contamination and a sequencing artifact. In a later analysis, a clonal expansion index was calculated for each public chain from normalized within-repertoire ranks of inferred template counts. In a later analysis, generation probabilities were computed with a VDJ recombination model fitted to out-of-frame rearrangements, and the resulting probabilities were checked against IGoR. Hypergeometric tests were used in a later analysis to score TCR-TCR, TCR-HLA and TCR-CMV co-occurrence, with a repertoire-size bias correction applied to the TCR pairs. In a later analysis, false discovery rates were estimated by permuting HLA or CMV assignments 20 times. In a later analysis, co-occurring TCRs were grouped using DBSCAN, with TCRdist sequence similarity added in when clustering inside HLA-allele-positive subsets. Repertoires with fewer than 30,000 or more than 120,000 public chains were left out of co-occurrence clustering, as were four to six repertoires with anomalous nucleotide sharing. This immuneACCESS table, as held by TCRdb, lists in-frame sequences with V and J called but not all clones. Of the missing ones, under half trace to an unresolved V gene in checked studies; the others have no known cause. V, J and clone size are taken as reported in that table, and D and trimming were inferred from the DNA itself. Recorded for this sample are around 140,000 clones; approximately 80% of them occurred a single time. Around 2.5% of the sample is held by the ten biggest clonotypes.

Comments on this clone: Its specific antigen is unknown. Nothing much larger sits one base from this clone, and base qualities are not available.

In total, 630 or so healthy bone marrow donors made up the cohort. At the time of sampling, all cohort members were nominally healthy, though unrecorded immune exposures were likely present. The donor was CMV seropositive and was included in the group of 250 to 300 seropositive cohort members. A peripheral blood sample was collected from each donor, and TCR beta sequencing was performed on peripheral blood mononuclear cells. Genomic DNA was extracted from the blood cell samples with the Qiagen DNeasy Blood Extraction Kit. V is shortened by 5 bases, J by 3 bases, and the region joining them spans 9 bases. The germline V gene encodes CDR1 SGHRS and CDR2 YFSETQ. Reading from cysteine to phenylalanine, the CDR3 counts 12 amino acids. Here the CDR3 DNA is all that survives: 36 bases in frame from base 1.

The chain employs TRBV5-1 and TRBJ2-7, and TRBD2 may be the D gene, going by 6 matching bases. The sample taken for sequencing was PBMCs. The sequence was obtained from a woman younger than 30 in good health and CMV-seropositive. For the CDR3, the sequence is CASRDGSYEQYF. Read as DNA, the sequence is TGCGCCAGCAGAGACGGGAGCTACGAGCAGTACTTC.